The 10 T cell receptor beta chains presented below share a single source sample, sequenced in a study of shared clonotypes between healthy human individuals. The table came from immunoSEQ multiplex PCR; TCRdb's copy has only in-frame clones and leaves some out. Found here are a few million clones, approximately 94% of them singletons; the top ten hold about 0.13%. The sample consisted of naive CD4+ T cells sorted from blood. Subset reported: CD45RA+ positively selected. All receptors derive from a man in his late teens or twenties in good health.

This rearrangement joins TRBV6-5 to TRBJ2-7, with 8 positions matching TRBD2. Looked up from germline, CDR1 is MNHEY and CDR2 is SVGAGI. Unmatched junction bases numbered 4, after V lost 2 bases and J lost 7 bases. The CDR3 runs 13 residues. The CDR3 coding sequence is TGTGCCAGCAGTTACGCGGGAGGCGGGGAGCAGTACTTC. This codes for CASSYAGGGEQYF.

V and J are TRBV7-2 and TRBJ2-7, with 7 bases matching TRBD2. The CDR3 runs to 16 residues. In germline, CDR1 is SGHTA, CDR2 FQGNSA. V lost 4 bases to trimming and J lost 2 bases; unmatched junction nucleotides: 11. The CDR3 region has the DNA TGTGCCAGCAGCTCCCGGGGGACTAACCTAGCCTACGAGCAGTACTTC. Its translation: CASSSRGTNLAYEQYF.

The chain is built from TRBV10-3 and TRBJ2-3; D possibly matches TRBD1 or TRBD2 (5 bases each). Per germline, CDR1 ENHRY and CDR2 SYGVKD. CDR3 size: 16 residues. Trimming took 0 bases from V and 4 from J, leaving 14 bases between them. Here the CDR3 reads CAISESTTGRADTQYF. The CDR3 nucleotides read TGTGCCATCAGTGAGTCGACGACGGGACGGGCAGATACGCAGTATTTT.

The chain has TRBV5-1 and TRBJ1-1, with a possible D match to TRBD1 (6 bases). Trimming took 0 bases from V and 11 from J, leaving 14 bases between them. The CDR3 length is 13 residues. The germline V gene encodes CDR1 SGHRS and CDR2 YFSETQ. The CDR3 region is CASSLGQGRDAFF. The CDR3, as DNA: TGCGCCAGCAGCTTGGGTCAGGGGAGGGACGCTTTCTTT.

This clone came up once. The genes are TRBV4-3 and TRBJ2-1; D is uncertain. V dropped 0 bases and J dropped 0 bases, with 3 bases sitting between them. Germline assignment: CDR1 LGHNA and CDR2 YSLEER. The CDR3 spans 14 residues. The CDR3 region is CASSQEVSYNEQFF. CDR3 in DNA: TGCGCCAGCAGCCAAGAGGTCTCCTACAATGAGCAGTTCTTC.

CDR3 loop: CAISESPGAQETQYF. The DNA for the CDR3 is TGTGCCATCAGTGAGTCGCCCGGGGCCCAAGAGACCCAGTACTTC. The rearrangement links TRBV10-3 to TRBJ2-5, with D perhaps matching TRBD1 or TRBD2 (5 bases each). This CDR3 comprises 15 residues. CDR1 is ENHRY, CDR2 SYGVKD, per germline. V gave up 0 bases and J gave up 1 base, with 9 bases separating them.

This chain uses TRBV11-3 with TRBJ2-2; tentative D call: TRBD2 (5 bases). The CDR3 consists of 17 residues. The germline CDR1 and CDR2 sequences are SGHNT and YENEEA. Trimming left V 0 bases short and J 0 bases short, with 11 bases between. CDR3 DNA: TGTGCCAGCAGCTTAGATCTTTCGGGATCGAACACCGGGGAGCTGTTTTTT. Residues: CASSLDLSGSNTGELFF.

The table lists this clone with a few counts. This chain uses TRBV27 with TRBJ1-1; unclear D gene. Germline-derived CDR1 and CDR2 are MNHEY and SMNVEV (reference sequence). The V end was cut by 5 bases, the J end by 5 bases, with 12 bases between. The CDR3 length is 13 residues. CDR3 protein: CASSEADKTEAFF. In DNA form, the CDR3 reads TGTGCCAGCAGTGAGGCAGACAAAACTGAAGCTTTCTTT.

This clone appeared once. The chain combines TRBV27 with TRBJ2-1, with a weak D call TRBD1 (5 bases). This CDR3 comprises 15 residues. Germline V gene sequence: CDR1 MNHEY, CDR2 SMNVEV (reference sequence). V gave up 5 bases and J gave up 7 bases, with 18 bases separating them. The CDR3 loop is CASSTTLRAWNEQFF. The DNA of the CDR3 is TGTGCCAGCAGTACAACCCTCAGGGCGTGGAATGAGCAGTTCTTC.

The V call is TRBV4-2, the J call TRBJ2-3, with a weak D call TRBD2 (6 bases). Between the trimmed V and J ends, which lost 1 base and 2 bases, there was a span of 13 bases. CDR3 length: 16 residues. Germline CDR1 is LGHNA and CDR2 is YNFKEQ. CDR3 in amino acids: CASSQVSGGSTDTQYF. The CDR3 bases are TGTGCCAGCAGCCAAGTAAGCGGAGGGTCCACAGATACGCAGTATTTT.